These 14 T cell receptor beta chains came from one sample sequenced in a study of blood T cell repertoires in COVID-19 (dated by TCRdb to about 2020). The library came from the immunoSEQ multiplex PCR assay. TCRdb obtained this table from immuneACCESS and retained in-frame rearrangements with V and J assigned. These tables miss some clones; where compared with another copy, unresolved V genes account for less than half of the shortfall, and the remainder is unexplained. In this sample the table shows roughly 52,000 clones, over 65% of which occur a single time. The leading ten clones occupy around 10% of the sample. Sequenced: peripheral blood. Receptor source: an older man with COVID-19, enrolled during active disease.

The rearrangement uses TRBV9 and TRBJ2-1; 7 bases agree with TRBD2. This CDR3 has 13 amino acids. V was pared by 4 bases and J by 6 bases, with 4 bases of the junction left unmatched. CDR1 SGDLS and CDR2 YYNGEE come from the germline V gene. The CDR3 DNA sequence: TGTGCCAGCAGCTTGGGAGGGCCCAATGAGCAGTTCTTC. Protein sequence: CASSLGGPNEQFF.

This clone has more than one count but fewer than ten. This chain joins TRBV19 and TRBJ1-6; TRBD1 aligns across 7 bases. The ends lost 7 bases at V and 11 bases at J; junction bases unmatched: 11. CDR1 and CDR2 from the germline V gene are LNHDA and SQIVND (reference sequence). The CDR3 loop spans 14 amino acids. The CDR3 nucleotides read TGTGCCAGTACCCCAAGACAGGGACTGCCACCCCTCCACTTT. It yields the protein CASTPRQGLPPLHF.

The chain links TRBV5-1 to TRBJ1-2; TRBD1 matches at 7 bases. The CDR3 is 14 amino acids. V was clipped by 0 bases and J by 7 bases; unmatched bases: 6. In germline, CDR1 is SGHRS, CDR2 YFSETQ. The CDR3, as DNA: TGCGCCAGCAGCTTGGGCGCAGGGGGAAGTGGCTACACCTTC. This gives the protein CASSLGAGGSGYTF.

The CDR3 sequence is CASSQETGGLVGTEAFF. The CDR3 nucleotides read TGCGCCAGCAGCCAAGAAACGGGGGGGCTTGTTGGCACTGAAGCTTTCTTT. This chain connects TRBV4-3 to TRBJ1-1; tentative D call: TRBD1 (6 bases). CDR1 is LGHNA, CDR2 YSLEER, per germline. The V end lost 0 bases, the J end lost 4 bases, and 18 bases lay between the germline ends. CDR3 length equals 17 residues.

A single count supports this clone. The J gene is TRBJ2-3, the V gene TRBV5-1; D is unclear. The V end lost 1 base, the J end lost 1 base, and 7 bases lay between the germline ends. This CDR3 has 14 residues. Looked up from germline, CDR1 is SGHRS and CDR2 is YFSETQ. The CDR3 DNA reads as TGCGCCAGCAGCTTGTCCAGCGGCACAGATACGCAGTATTTT. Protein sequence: CASSLSSGTDTQYF.

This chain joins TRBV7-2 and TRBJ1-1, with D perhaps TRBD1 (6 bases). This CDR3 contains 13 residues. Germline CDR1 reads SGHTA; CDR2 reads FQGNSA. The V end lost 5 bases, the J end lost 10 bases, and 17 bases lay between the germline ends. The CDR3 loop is CASSPRGGIGAFF. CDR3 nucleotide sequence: TGTGCCAGCAGCCCTAGGGGGGGGATAGGAGCTTTCTTT.

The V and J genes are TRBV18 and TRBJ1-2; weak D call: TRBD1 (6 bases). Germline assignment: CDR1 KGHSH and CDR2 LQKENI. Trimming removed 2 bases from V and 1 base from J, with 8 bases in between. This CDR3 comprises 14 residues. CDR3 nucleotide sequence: TGTGCCAGCTCACCAGGACAGCATAACTATGGCTACACCTTC. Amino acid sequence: CASSPGQHNYGYTF.

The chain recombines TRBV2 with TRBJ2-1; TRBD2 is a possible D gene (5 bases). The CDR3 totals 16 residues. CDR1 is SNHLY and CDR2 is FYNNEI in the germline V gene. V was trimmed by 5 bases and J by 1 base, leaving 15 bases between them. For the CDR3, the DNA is TGTGCCAGCAGTCTTAGAGGGAGAATATCCTACAATGAGCAGTTCTTC. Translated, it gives CASSLRGRISYNEQFF.

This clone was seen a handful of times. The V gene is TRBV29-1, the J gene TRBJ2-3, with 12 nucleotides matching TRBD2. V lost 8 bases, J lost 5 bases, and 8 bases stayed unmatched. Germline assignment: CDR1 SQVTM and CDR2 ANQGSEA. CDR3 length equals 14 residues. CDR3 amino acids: CSINPGLAGDTQYF. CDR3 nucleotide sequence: TGCAGCATCAATCCGGGACTAGCGGGAGATACGCAGTATTTT.

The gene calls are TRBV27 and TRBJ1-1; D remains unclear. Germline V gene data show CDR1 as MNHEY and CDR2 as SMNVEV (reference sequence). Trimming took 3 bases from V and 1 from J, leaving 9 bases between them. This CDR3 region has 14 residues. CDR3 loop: CASSLVHQNTEAFF. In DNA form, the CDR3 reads TGTGCCAGCAGTTTGGTACACCAGAACACTGAAGCTTTCTTT.

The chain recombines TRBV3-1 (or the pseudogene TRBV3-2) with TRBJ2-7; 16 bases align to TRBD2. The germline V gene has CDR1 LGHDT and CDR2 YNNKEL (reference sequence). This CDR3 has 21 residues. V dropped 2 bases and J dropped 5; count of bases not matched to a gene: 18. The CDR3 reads CASSQHTEAGLAGGPMDEQYV. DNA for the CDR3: TGTGCCAGCAGCCAACATACCGAGGCGGGACTAGCGGGAGGGCCTATGGACGAGCAGTACGTC.

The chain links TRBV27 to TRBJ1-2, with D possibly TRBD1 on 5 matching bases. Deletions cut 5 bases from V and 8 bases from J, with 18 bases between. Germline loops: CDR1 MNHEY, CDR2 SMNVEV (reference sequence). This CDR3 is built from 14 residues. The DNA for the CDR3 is TGTGCCAGCAGTCTAACAACAGGTGAAGGAGGCTACACCTTC. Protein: CASSLTTGEGGYTF.

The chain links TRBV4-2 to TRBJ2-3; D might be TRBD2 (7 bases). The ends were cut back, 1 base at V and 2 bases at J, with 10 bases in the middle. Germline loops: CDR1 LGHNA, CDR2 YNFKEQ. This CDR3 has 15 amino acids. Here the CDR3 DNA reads TGTGCCAGCAGCCAAGGTGGGGGGGCCACAGATACGCAGTATTTT. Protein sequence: CASSQGGGATDTQYF.

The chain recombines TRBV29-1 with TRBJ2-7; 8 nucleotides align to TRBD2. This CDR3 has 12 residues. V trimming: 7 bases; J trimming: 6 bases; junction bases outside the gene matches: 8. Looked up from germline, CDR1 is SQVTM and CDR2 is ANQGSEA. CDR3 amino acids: CSAGSGDSEQYF. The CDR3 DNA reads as TGCAGCGCAGGTAGCGGGGATTCCGAGCAGTACTTC.